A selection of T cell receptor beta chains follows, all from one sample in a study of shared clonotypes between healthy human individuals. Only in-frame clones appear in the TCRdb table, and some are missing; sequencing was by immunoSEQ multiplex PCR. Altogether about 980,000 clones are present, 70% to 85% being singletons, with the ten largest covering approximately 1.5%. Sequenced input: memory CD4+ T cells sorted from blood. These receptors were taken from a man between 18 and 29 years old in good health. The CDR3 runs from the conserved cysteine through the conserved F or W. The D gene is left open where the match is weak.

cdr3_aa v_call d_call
CASSRTGGGYEQYF TRBV5-1 TRBD1
CASGTGTFYGYTF TRBV27 TRBD1
CASSVQGSPEGEQYF TRBV5-1 TRBD1
CASSDFVVITEAFF TRBV2 -
CASSSDAVGNTGELFF TRBV5-1 -
CASSVGPWGLAGRLYNEQFF TRBV9 TRBD2
CASSSTGVGNTIYF TRBV11-2 TRBD1
CASSSGQGQGEAFF TRBV5-6 TRBD1
CASSEGVSSYGYTF TRBV2 -
CASSRTGQGGYQPQHF TRBV7-2 TRBD1
CASSANSLAAGGTQYF TRBV9 -
CASSFITGGSSTDTQYF TRBV7-6 TRBD1
CASSMGTSTDTQYF TRBV19 -
CASTGTSGSGKFF TRBV2 TRBD2
CASSLGMALPRTDTQYF TRBV27 -
CASRGQGAQNEKLFF TRBV2 TRBD1
CASSPPGRDQPQHF TRBV19 -
CASSQVAGPSTDTQYF TRBV4-3 TRBD2
CASSYRQGFGSPLHF TRBV6-5 TRBD1
CASSEERVQPQHF TRBV6-1 -
CASSSGTVSNQPQHF TRBV6-5 -
CASSVQGGNSGNTIYF TRBV9 -
CAWSVRSIYEQYF TRBV30 -
CSAHEQETQYF TRBV20-1 -
CASSPTGTGNYEQYF TRBV7-9 TRBD1
CASSPRQGAGEKLFF TRBV19 TRBD1
CASSVAGGPSGELFF TRBV9 TRBD2
CASSLVAGGSYNEQFF TRBV11-3 TRBD2
CASSPDGFSSYEQYF TRBV28 -
CASSLSAPPYEQYF TRBV7-9 -
CASSSPFRRGHTDTQYF TRBV7-2 -
CASSLSGTGILRGFGEQFF TRBV27 TRBD1
CASSRGDGSNYGYTF TRBV11-2 -
CASSSGYSNQPQHF TRBV6-5 -
CASSLGTVQETQYF TRBV5-4 -